The present TCR beta chain was sequenced within a study of blood T cell repertoires in COVID-19. The CDR3 consists of 15 residues. Trimming removed 5 bases from V and 7 bases from J, with 21 bases in between. Per the germline V gene, CDR1 is LNHNV and CDR2 is YYDKDF (reference sequence). Each participant's cohort was designated according to participant-reported clinical history. Donors in Cohort 3 who had recovered were those with two negative PCRs, healthcare professional clearance, or resolution of their symptoms. The data were produced by immunoSEQ multiplex PCR, yet TCRdb's version contains in-frame clones alone and is incomplete. The sample lists about 120,000 clones, about four fifths occurring once.

The sample consisted of PBMCs or T cells enriched from blood (not recorded which). The J gene is TRBJ2-7, the V gene TRBV15; D may be TRBD2 (7 bases). The clonotype comes from a woman in her twenties or thirties who had recovered from COVID-19. DNA for the CDR3: TGTGCCACCAGCCCCTTGGGGGGGCCCTCGGAAGAGCAGTACTTC. Protein: CATSPLGGPSEEQYF.